This T cell receptor beta chain emerged from a study of blood T cells in healthy people across ages. Study summary: Template switching picked up about one barcoded beta molecule for each two T cells.

PCR was performed a second time for about 7 to 12 cycles using a sample-barcoded 5' primer and a J-beta primer mix. Each cDNA molecule received a tag from a template-switch adaptor that had 12 random nucleotides. TCRdb recomputed calls from the 5' RACE reads with MiXCR, one row per CDR3 protein. The sample shows about 570,000 distinct CDR3 sequences, about 25% of them seen only once. CDR3 size: 18 residues. About this clonotype: Antigen unknown.

Overall study results and limits: Age advanced and TCR beta diversity per million T cells fell, roughly linearly.

The gene calls are TRBV12-3 or TRBV12-4 and TRBJ2-5; 12 nucleotides align to TRBD2. TRBJ2-7 matches the DNA end more closely, so the J call is doubtful. This receptor was obtained from a woman aged 70-85 years in good health. The sample taken for sequencing was blood. The CDR3 DNA follows: TGTGCCAGCAGTTCCACCGGGACTAGCGGGTCGGTTTTCTACGAGCAGTACTTC. Translated, it gives CASSSTGTSGSVFYEQYF.